The 2 T cell receptor beta chains below all came from one sample that was sequenced in a study of cytomegalovirus exposure and HLA in healthy donors (dated by TCRdb to the late 2010s). The method was the immunoSEQ multiplex PCR assay. For the multiplex PCR, a mixture combining 60 forward primers for TCR Vbeta segments and 13 reverse primers for TCR Jbeta segments was used. Not all clones reach the TCRdb copy of this immuneACCESS table, which keeps in-frame sequences only. Checked studies attribute under half of the gap to unresolved V genes and leave the rest unexplained. The sample table lists 90,000 to 100,000 clones, 82% of them with a count of one. About 3.8% of the sample is taken by the ten largest. The sample consisted of PBMCs. The receptors come from a man in his forties or fifties in good health and CMV-seronegative.

This clone came up a few times. V gene TRBV2 combines with J gene TRBJ2-5; D might be TRBD2 (6 bases). CDR3 length: 14 amino acids. Germline V gene sequence: CDR1 SNHLY, CDR2 FYNNEI. The V end was cut by 1 base, the J end by 5 bases, with 11 bases between. CDR3 in DNA: TGTGCCAGCAGTGAAGGAGGGAGGACGGAGACCCAGTACTTC. Encoded protein: CASSEGGRTETQYF.

The rearrangement uses TRBV28 and TRBJ2-5; 9 bases are shared with TRBD1. The J segment lost 3 bases and the V segment lost 5 bases, leaving 10 bases of the junction unmatched. Germline-derived CDR1 and CDR2 are MDHEN and SYDVKM. This CDR3 is built from 16 residues. In DNA form, the CDR3 reads TGTGCCAGCAGTGAGACAGGGGGGACCTTAAAAGAGACCCAGTACTTC. Amino acid sequence: CASSETGGTLKETQYF.